This is a list of T cell receptor beta chains from one sample in a study of blood T cell repertoires in COVID-19. Sequencing used immunoSEQ multiplex PCR; TCRdb keeps in-frame clones, though not all of them. The sample shows more than 200,000 clones, around 90% of them seen only once. The sequencing sample was made of PBMCs or T cells enriched from blood (not recorded which). All receptors come from a man aged 25 to 45 in a cohort exposed to, infected with or recovered from COVID-19 (not recorded which). Each CDR3 is given with its conserved first and last residue. The D gene is left open where the match is weak. Clone size, where shown, is once, few, many, or a class for clones that have expanded.

clone_size: .
j_call: TRBJ1-4
v_call: TRBV6-5
d_call: .
cdr3_aa: CASSYSSRPNEKLFF
cdr3_nt: TGTGCCAGCAGTTACTCGTCGCGCCCCAATGAAAAACTGTTTTTT

clone_size: .
j_call: TRBJ2-5
v_call: TRBV24-1
d_call: TRBD2
cdr3_aa: CATSDLRGTSGSPRETQYF
cdr3_nt: TGTGCCACCAGTGATTTGAGGGGGACTAGCGGGAGCCCCCGAGAGACCCAGTACTTC

clone_size: few
j_call: TRBJ1-1
v_call: TRBV6-5
d_call: .
cdr3_aa: CASSLDSLNTEAFF
cdr3_nt: TGTGCCAGCAGTTTGGACAGCCTGAACACTGAAGCTTTCTTT

clone_size: .
j_call: TRBJ1-1
v_call: TRBV3-1/TRBV3-2
d_call: TRBD1
cdr3_aa: CASSQETGFMNTEAFF
cdr3_nt: TGTGCCAGCAGCCAAGAGACAGGGTTTATGAACACTGAAGCTTTCTTT

clone_size: .
j_call: TRBJ2-1
v_call: TRBV7-8
d_call: TRBD2
cdr3_aa: CASSGSGSVRMRNEQFF
cdr3_nt: TGTGCCAGCAGCGGTAGCGGGAGTGTCCGGATGCGCAATGAGCAGTTCTTC

clone_size: .
j_call: TRBJ2-1
v_call: TRBV24-1
d_call: TRBD2
cdr3_aa: CATSDPGLAGPKAYNEQFF
cdr3_nt: TGTGCCACCAGTGATCCTGGACTAGCGGGACCGAAAGCCTACAATGAGCAGTTCTTC

clone_size: .
j_call: TRBJ2-7
v_call: TRBV3-1/TRBV3-2
d_call: TRBD1
cdr3_aa: CASSPGTVYTVSGDEQYF
cdr3_nt: TGTGCCAGCAGCCCCGGGACAGTTTATACAGTTTCGGGCGACGAGCAGTACTTC

clone_size: many
j_call: TRBJ1-2
v_call: TRBV7-8
d_call: .
cdr3_aa: CASSSADSYGYTF
cdr3_nt: TGTGCCAGCAGCTCCGCGGACAGCTATGGCTACACCTTC

clone_size: .
j_call: TRBJ1-2
v_call: TRBV12-3/TRBV12-4
d_call: .
cdr3_aa: CASSFASGYGYTF
cdr3_nt: TGTGCCAGCAGTTTTGCGTCGGGCTATGGCTACACCTTC

clone_size: few
j_call: TRBJ1-2
v_call: TRBV19
d_call: TRBD1
cdr3_aa: CASSPTMRVNRGLMGGYTF
cdr3_nt: TGTGCCAGTAGCCCGACAATGAGGGTAAACAGGGGGCTGATGGGTGGCTACACCTTC

clone_size: .
j_call: TRBJ1-2
v_call: TRBV5-8
d_call: .
cdr3_aa: CASSPTDSKTNYGYTF
cdr3_nt: TGTGCCAGCAGCCCCACGGACAGCAAGACTAACTATGGCTACACCTTC

clone_size: once
j_call: TRBJ2-3
v_call: TRBV27
d_call: .
cdr3_aa: CASSSNEQGDTQYF
cdr3_nt: TGTGCCAGCAGTTCGAACGAACAGGGAGATACGCAGTATTTT

clone_size: .
j_call: TRBJ2-1
v_call: TRBV28
d_call: .
cdr3_aa: CASSLGLLAGPYNEQFF
cdr3_nt: TGTGCCAGCAGTTTAGGCCTACTAGCCGGTCCTTACAATGAGCAGTTCTTC

clone_size: once
j_call: TRBJ2-3
v_call: TRBV6-5
d_call: TRBD1
cdr3_aa: CASSYSRTGTDTQYF
cdr3_nt: TGTGCCAGCAGTTACTCGCGGACAGGGACAGATACGCAGTATTTT

clone_size: .
j_call: TRBJ2-4
v_call: TRBV20-1
d_call: TRBD1
cdr3_aa: CSASPLSPGQGNLAKNIQYF
cdr3_nt: TGCAGTGCTAGTCCCCTGTCTCCGGGACAGGGCAACCTAGCCAAAAACATTCAGTACTTC

clone_size: once
j_call: TRBJ2-7
v_call: TRBV27
d_call: .
cdr3_aa: CASSPETGGPSYEQYF
cdr3_nt: TGTGCCAGCAGTCCAGAAACGGGGGGCCCGTCCTACGAGCAGTACTTC

clone_size: .
j_call: TRBJ2-2
v_call: TRBV28
d_call: .
cdr3_aa: CASIEDAGLGELFF
cdr3_nt: TGTGCCAGCATAGAAGATGCGGGGCTCGGGGAGCTGTTTTTT

clone_size: .
j_call: TRBJ2-1
v_call: TRBV29-1
d_call: .
cdr3_aa: CSVDSGRPYNEQFF
cdr3_nt: TGCAGCGTTGACAGCGGAAGACCCTACAATGAGCAGTTCTTC

clone_size: once
j_call: TRBJ2-2
v_call: TRBV28
d_call: .
cdr3_aa: CASSLYWRGAGELFF
cdr3_nt: TGTGCCAGCAGTTTATACTGGCGAGGAGCCGGGGAGCTGTTTTTT

clone_size: many
j_call: TRBJ2-7
v_call: TRBV7-3
d_call: TRBD2
cdr3_aa: CASSPGTSWRDEQYF
cdr3_nt: TGTGCCAGCAGCCCTGGGACTAGCTGGCGAGACGAGCAGTACTTC

clone_size: .
j_call: TRBJ2-1
v_call: TRBV28
d_call: TRBD1
cdr3_aa: CASSGTGGASNEQFF
cdr3_nt: TGTGCCAGCAGCGGAACAGGGGGCGCATCCAATGAGCAGTTCTTC

clone_size: .
j_call: TRBJ1-2
v_call: TRBV27
d_call: .
cdr3_aa: CASSLTSQGIWYGYTF
cdr3_nt: TGTGCCAGCAGTTTAACCTCCCAGGGGATTTGGTATGGCTACACCTTC

clone_size: .
j_call: TRBJ1-1
v_call: TRBV18
d_call: .
cdr3_aa: CASSPPKGVQNTEAFF
cdr3_nt: TGTGCCAGCTCACCACCGAAGGGGGTTCAGAACACTGAAGCTTTCTTT

clone_size: .
j_call: TRBJ2-7
v_call: TRBV5-6
d_call: TRBD1
cdr3_aa: CASSLYRGAYEQYF
cdr3_nt: TGTGCCAGCAGCTTGTACAGGGGGGCCTACGAGCAGTACTTC

clone_size: .
j_call: TRBJ2-7
v_call: TRBV28
d_call: TRBD1
cdr3_aa: CASSSDRGYVYEQYF
cdr3_nt: TGTGCCAGCAGTTCCGACAGGGGGTATGTCTACGAGCAGTACTTC

clone_size: .
j_call: TRBJ2-3
v_call: TRBV10-2
d_call: TRBD2
cdr3_aa: CATSPTSGSTDTQYF
cdr3_nt: TGCGCCACCTCACCCACTAGCGGTAGCACAGATACGCAGTATTTT

clone_size: few
j_call: TRBJ2-2
v_call: TRBV14
d_call: .
cdr3_aa: CASSQRGPRGTGELFF
cdr3_nt: TGTGCCAGCAGCCAACGAGGTCCCAGGGGCACCGGGGAGCTGTTTTTT

clone_size: .
j_call: TRBJ1-1
v_call: TRBV28
d_call: .
cdr3_aa: CASSPTRRGAFF
cdr3_nt: TGTGCCAGCAGCCCAACAAGAAGAGGGGCTTTCTTT

clone_size: .
j_call: TRBJ1-1
v_call: TRBV28
d_call: .
cdr3_aa: CASSFARDTEAFF
cdr3_nt: TGTGCCAGCAGTTTTGCCAGGGACACTGAAGCTTTCTTT

clone_size: .
j_call: TRBJ1-2
v_call: TRBV25-1
d_call: .
cdr3_aa: CASSVALGYTF
cdr3_nt: TGTGCCAGCAGTGTGGCCCTTGGCTACACCTTC

clone_size: .
j_call: TRBJ2-5
v_call: TRBV21-1
d_call: .
cdr3_aa: CASSKQDRGPQETQYF
cdr3_nt: TGTGCCAGCAGCAAACAGGACAGGGGACCCCAAGAGACCCAGTACTTC

clone_size: .
j_call: TRBJ2-7
v_call: TRBV28
d_call: TRBD1
cdr3_aa: CASGDRDSAYEQYF
cdr3_nt: TGTGCCAGCGGCGACCGGGACAGCGCCTACGAGCAGTACTTC

clone_size: .
j_call: TRBJ2-1
v_call: TRBV4-3
d_call: TRBD1
cdr3_aa: CASSQDGDRFNEQFF
cdr3_nt: TGCGCCAGCAGCCAAGATGGGGACAGATTCAATGAGCAGTTCTTC

clone_size: .
j_call: TRBJ1-1
v_call: TRBV4-1
d_call: .
cdr3_aa: CASSPLPQVSEAFF
cdr3_nt: TGCGCCAGCAGCCCACTGCCGCAGGTCTCTGAAGCTTTCTTT

clone_size: .
j_call: TRBJ1-1
v_call: TRBV19
d_call: TRBD1
cdr3_aa: CASSIDRGAKGFF
cdr3_nt: TGTGCCAGTAGTATCGACAGGGGAGCGAAAGGGTTCTTT

clone_size: .
j_call: TRBJ1-5
v_call: TRBV28
d_call: .
cdr3_aa: CASSSPQPGHQPQHF
cdr3_nt: TGTGCCAGCAGTTCCCCACAACCAGGGCATCAGCCCCAGCATTTT

clone_size: once
j_call: TRBJ1-6
v_call: TRBV27
d_call: .
cdr3_aa: CASSLSQGGNSPLHF
cdr3_nt: TGTGCCAGCAGTTTATCACAGGGTGGTAATTCACCCCTCCACTTT

clone_size: once
j_call: TRBJ1-2
v_call: TRBV27
d_call: TRBD1
cdr3_aa: CASRGQGAYGYTF
cdr3_nt: TGTGCCAGCAGAGGACAGGGGGCATATGGCTACACCTTC

clone_size: .
j_call: TRBJ2-1
v_call: TRBV18
d_call: TRBD1
cdr3_aa: CASSLTGSNEQFF
cdr3_nt: TGTGCCAGCTCACTGACAGGGTCTAATGAGCAGTTCTTC

clone_size: .
j_call: TRBJ1-4
v_call: TRBV6-5
d_call: .
cdr3_aa: CASGPGGAGGEKLFF
cdr3_nt: TGTGCCAGCGGCCCAGGAGGGGCAGGAGGAGAAAAACTGTTTTTT

clone_size: .
j_call: TRBJ2-3
v_call: TRBV5-1
d_call: TRBD2
cdr3_aa: CASSFGLAGTDTQYF
cdr3_nt: TGCGCCAGCAGCTTCGGCCTAGCGGGCACAGATACGCAGTATTTT

clone_size: .
j_call: TRBJ1-1
v_call: TRBV19
d_call: .
cdr3_aa: CATETGWNTEAFF
cdr3_nt: TGTGCCACAGAGACCGGGTGGAACACTGAAGCTTTCTTT

clone_size: .
j_call: TRBJ2-3
v_call: TRBV19
d_call: .
cdr3_aa: CASSIDPGTDTQYF
cdr3_nt: TGTGCCAGTAGTATAGATCCAGGTACGGATACGCAGTATTTT